This TCR beta chain was profiled in a study of T cells after yellow fever vaccination. A single record per CDR3 protein comes from TCRdb applying MiXCR to the 5' RACE reads. The sample shows roughly 50,000 distinct CDR3 sequences, about 7.9% of them seen only once. To note about this clonotype: This sequence may be a read error, since a much larger clone differs from it by one base.

Germline V gives CDR1 SGDLS, CDR2 YYNGEE. J gave up 12 bases and V 0 bases, and 3 bases lay outside the gene matches. This CDR3 comprises 12 residues. The genes are TRBV9 and TRBJ2-1; TRBD1 aligns across 7 bases. The sequence was collected from a man in his late teens or twenties who received the YFV17D yellow fever vaccine. The sequences come from CD8+ T cells sorted from PBMCs, collected around 15 days after the first yellow fever vaccination. CDR3: CASSVATGVQFF. CDR3 bases: TGTGCCAGCAGCGTAGCTACAGGGGTGCAGTTCTTC.